The count of the clone carrying this T cell receptor beta chain is one. In the original processing: Scientists estimated how many nucleated cells there were by amplifying reference gene primers. Libraries were prepared by immunoSEQ multiplex PCR; TCRdb keeps only in-frame clonotypes and omits some of them. That table gives V, J and clone size, and the DNA gave D and trimming. This table has 150,000 to 160,000 clones, 80% appearing once. Germline-derived CDR1 and CDR2 are LGHDT and YNNKEL (reference sequence). V was clipped by 3 bases and J by 1 base, with 16 bases between them. The CDR3 has 16 residues. The record originates from a study of blood T cell repertoires in COVID-19. At the level of the study: Acute and convalescent COVID-19 samples came from the United States, Italy and Spain. The analysed material was cDNA or gDNA that came from T cells, B-cell-depleted T cells, or PBMCs.

The chain links TRBV3-1 (or the pseudogene TRBV3-2) to TRBJ2-7, with a tentative D call TRBD2 (7 bases). The sequence came from a man between 60 and 75 years old with acute or convalescent COVID-19. The sequencing input was peripheral blood. The CDR3 region has the DNA TGTGCCAGCAGCCACGCGGGGGCTAGCGGATCCTACGAGCAGTACTTC. As protein: CASSHAGASGSYEQYF.